These T cell receptor beta chains were read from a single sample in a study of shared clonotypes between healthy human individuals. Clones were sequenced by immunoSEQ multiplex PCR, and TCRdb holds only the in-frame ones, with some missing. The data contain around 1.5 million clones, under 99% of them singletons. The sample taken for sequencing was naive CD4+ T cells sorted from blood. These receptor sequences come from a man aged 25 to 40 in good health. The conserved cysteine and the conserved F or W are not part of the CDR3 here. Only part of the rows carry a size: once, few, many, or a class if the clone is expanded.

cdr3_aa cdr3_length v_call clone_size
ARSLVTSGRALSYNEQF 17 TRBV7-5 -
ASRPTGSSTDTQY 13 TRBV27 -
ASSKRQGGDNEQF 13 TRBV7-2 -
ASSAGPSKRPQY 12 TRBV19 -
ASSLQPQETQY 11 TRBV7-2 -
ASSFRSSTAYSGANVLT 17 TRBV5-1 once
ASSAGGYSNTGELF 14 TRBV9 -
ASSIKPADYEQY 12 TRBV19 -
ASSLLSGRDNEQF 13 TRBV5-4 -
ASSPPGLVKAGELF 14 TRBV25-1 -
ASSLARETQY 10 TRBV5-1 -
AVLARGQETQY 11 TRBV27 -
ASSELRLGIYNEQF 14 TRBV6-1 -
ASSLARAGGYIGEQY 15 TRBV7-8 -
ASSLPGGAYGYT 12 TRBV7-2 -
ASSLQGATQY 10 TRBV28 -